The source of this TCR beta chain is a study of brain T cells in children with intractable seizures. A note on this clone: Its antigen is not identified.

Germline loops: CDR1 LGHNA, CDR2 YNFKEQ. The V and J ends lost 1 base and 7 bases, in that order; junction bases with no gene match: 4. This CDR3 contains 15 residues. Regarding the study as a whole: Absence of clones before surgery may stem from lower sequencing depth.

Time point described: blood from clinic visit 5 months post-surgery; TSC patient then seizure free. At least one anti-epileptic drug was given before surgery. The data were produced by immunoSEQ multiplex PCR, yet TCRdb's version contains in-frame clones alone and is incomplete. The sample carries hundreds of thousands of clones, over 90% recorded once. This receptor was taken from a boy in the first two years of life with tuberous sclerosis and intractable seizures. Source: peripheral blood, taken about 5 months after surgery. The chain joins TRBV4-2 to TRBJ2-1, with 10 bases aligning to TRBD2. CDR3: CASSQVASGRNEQFF. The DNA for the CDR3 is TGTGCCAGCAGCCAAGTGGCTAGCGGGAGAAATGAGCAGTTCTTC.